The 27 T cell receptor beta chains below come from one sample, sequenced in a study of T cell responses to AZD1222 COVID-19 vaccine. The protocol was immunoSEQ multiplex PCR, while the TCRdb copy is restricted to in-frame clones and leaves out a portion. The table shows some 120,000 clones, with more than 75% occurring only once. The sample consisted of peripheral blood, taken on day 0 of AZD1222 vaccination. The receptors were gathered from an adult in good health.

The chain has TRBV12-3 or TRBV12-4 and TRBJ2-1; D call uncertain. This CDR3 region has 13 residues. Trimming removed 0 bases from V and 7 bases from J, with 7 bases in between. This CDR3 is CASSLALSNEQFF. In DNA, the CDR3 is TGTGCCAGCAGTTTAGCGCTAAGTAATGAGCAGTTCTTC.

The V and J genes are TRBV19 and TRBJ2-1; TRBD1 matches 7 bases. Trimming cost V 7 bases and J 12 bases; bases outside gene matches: 18. This CDR3 contains 15 residues. Germline V gene lookup returns CDR1 LNHDA and CDR2 SQIVND (reference sequence). The CDR3 here is CASTEPGTDTGGQFF. Here the CDR3 DNA reads TGTGCCAGTACCGAGCCCGGGACAGACACGGGTGGGCAGTTCTTC.

V gene TRBV19 combines with J gene TRBJ2-1; TRBD1 agrees at 9 bases. Germline loops: CDR1 LNHDA, CDR2 SQIVND (reference sequence). Trimming took 4 bases from V and 4 from J; bases not matched to a gene: 8. The CDR3 extends over 16 amino acids. CDR3 residues: CASSTMGTGSYNEQFF. The CDR3, as DNA: TGTGCCAGTAGTACGATGGGGACAGGGAGTTACAATGAGCAGTTCTTC.

The chain carries TRBV6-2 or TRBV6-3 and TRBJ1-1; tentative D call: TRBD1 (5 bases). The CDR3 is 15 amino acids. Trimming left V 6 bases short and J 4 bases short, with 18 bases between. Germline CDR1 and CDR2: MNHEY and SVGEGT. This chain's CDR3 is CASSLLGRVTTEAFF. The CDR3 nucleotides read TGTGCCAGCAGCCTCCTTGGCAGGGTAACCACTGAAGCTTTCTTT.

This clone appeared a single time. This rearrangement joins TRBV7-8 to TRBJ2-7, with a tentative D call TRBD2 (5 bases). V lost 2 bases and J lost 4, with 12 bases in between. This CDR3 has 14 amino acids. The germline V gene encodes CDR1 SGHVS and CDR2 FQNEAQ. The CDR3 protein is CASSLWRSPYEQYF. CDR3 nucleotide sequence: TGTGCCAGCAGCTTATGGAGGAGTCCTTACGAGCAGTACTTC. The variable domain in full, completed from reference TRBV7-8 and TRBJ2-7, reads GAGVSQSPRYKVAKRGQDVALRCDPISGHVSLFWYQQALGQGPEFLTYFQNEAQLDKSGLPSDRFFAERPEGSVSTLKIQRTQQEDSAVYLCASSLWRSPYEQYFGPGTRLTVT.

V usage is TRBV9 and J usage is TRBJ1-1; D is unresolved. The CDR3 loop spans 13 amino acids. V was trimmed by 0 bases and J by 4 bases, leaving 7 bases between them. Germline CDR1 SGDLS, CDR2 YYNGEE. The CDR3 loop reads CASSVETGTEAFF. The DNA for the CDR3 is TGTGCCAGCAGCGTAGAGACGGGCACTGAAGCTTTCTTT. Based on the CDR3 plus reference TRBV9 and TRBJ1-1, the full variable domain is DSGVTQTPKHLITATGQRVTLRCSPRSGDLSVYWYQQSLDQGLQFLIQYYNGEERAKGNILERFSAQQFPDLHSELNLSSLELGDSALYFCASSVETGTEAFFGQGTRLTVV.

The V and J genes are TRBV5-4 and TRBJ2-3, with D hard to call. The CDR3 has 13 amino acids. The V end was cut by 2 bases, the J end by 2 bases, with 6 bases between. CDR1 and CDR2 from the germline V gene are SGHNT and YYREEE (reference sequence). The CDR3 coding sequence is TGTGCCAGCAGCTTCGACAACACAGATACGCAGTATTTT. Protein sequence: CASSFDNTDTQYF.

This clone came up once. The rearrangement joins TRBV10-3 to TRBJ1-2; possible D gene TRBD1, 6 bases. The CDR3 sequence is 14 residues long. CDR1 and CDR2 (germline): ENHRY, SYGVKD. V was trimmed by 6 bases and J by 5 bases, leaving 16 bases between them. The CDR3 DNA reads TGTGCCATCAGGGCCGACAGGCTCGGATATGGCTACACCTTC. It specifies CAIRADRLGYGYTF.

The V and J genes are TRBV3-1 (or the pseudogene TRBV3-2) and TRBJ2-5, with TRBD2 identical over 13 bases. V dropped 5 bases and J dropped 2; count of bases not matched to a gene: 8. CDR3 length equals 17 residues. Looked up from germline, CDR1 is LGHDT and CDR2 is YNNKEL (reference sequence). DNA for the CDR3: TGTGCCAGCAGCTTCCCGGGACTAGCGGGGCAACAAGAGACCCAGTACTTC. It translates to CASSFPGLAGQQETQYF.

The V call is TRBV18, the J call TRBJ2-7; either TRBD1 or TRBD2 may fit D (6 bases each). V lost 0 bases and J lost 5, with 17 bases in between. Germline V gene lookup returns CDR1 KGHSH and CDR2 LQKENI. This CDR3 is 16 amino acids long. CDR3 coding DNA: TGTGCCAGCTCACCACCGTTGTCAGGGGAGGATAACGAGCAGTACTTC. Translating it yields CASSPPLSGEDNEQYF.

This chain joins TRBV3-1 (or the pseudogene TRBV3-2) and TRBJ2-4; D remains ambiguous. The V end was cut by 0 bases, the J end by 2 bases, with 11 bases between. Germline CDR1 and CDR2: LGHDT and YNNKEL (reference sequence). The CDR3 consists of 16 residues. The CDR3 sequence: CASSQDGIVTKNIQYF. Here the CDR3 DNA reads TGTGCCAGCAGCCAAGATGGGATAGTCACCAAAAACATTCAGTACTTC.

This chain connects TRBV5-1 to TRBJ2-3; D not resolved. Per the germline V gene, CDR1 is SGHRS and CDR2 is YFSETQ. The CDR3 extends over 16 amino acids. Trimming pared 0 bases from V and 4 bases from J, leaving 15 bases between. The CDR3 loop reads CASSLVVGGVADTQYF. Here the CDR3 DNA reads TGCGCCAGCAGCTTGGTCGTTGGTGGGGTGGCAGATACGCAGTATTTT.

V is TRBV19 and J is TRBJ2-2; 9 nucleotides line up with TRBD1. The CDR3 consists of 16 residues. V was pared by 0 bases and J by 7 bases, with 6 bases of the junction left unmatched. Germline CDR1 and CDR2: LNHDA and SQIVND (reference sequence). The CDR3 here is CASSIDRDRGSGELFF. The CDR3 DNA reads as TGTGCCAGTAGTATAGATCGTGACAGGGGGAGCGGGGAGCTGTTTTTT.

The J gene is TRBJ1-5, the V gene TRBV27; a weak D match, TRBD1 (6 bases). Trimming took off 2 bases at V and 7 bases at J, with 12 bases between the two ends. Looked up from germline, CDR1 is MNHEY and CDR2 is SMNVEV (reference sequence). This CDR3 spans 14 amino acids. CDR3 sequence reads: CASSLQGNGQPQHF. The CDR3 coding sequence is TGTGCCAGCAGTTTACAGGGGAATGGCCAGCCCCAGCATTTT.

The chain recombines TRBV30 with TRBJ2-7; 9 nucleotides line up with TRBD1. The CDR3 runs to 14 residues. With V trimmed by 5 bases and J by 0 bases, 5 bases remained unmatched. The germline V gene has CDR1 GTSNPN and CDR2 SVGIG (reference sequence). CDR3 sequence reads: CAWFGQGSSYEQYF. The CDR3 DNA reads TGTGCCTGGTTTGGACAGGGGAGCTCCTACGAGCAGTACTTC.

This clone has more than one count but fewer than ten. The V gene is TRBV28, the J gene TRBJ2-1; D is uncertain. CDR3 length: 13 amino acids. Trimming cost V 6 bases and J 3 bases, with 9 bases left between them. Per the germline V gene, CDR1 is MDHEN and CDR2 is SYDVKM. The CDR3 coding sequence is TGTGCCAGCAGCCGCCAGGACTACAATGAGCAGTTCTTC. Amino acid sequence: CASSRQDYNEQFF.

This clone showed up just once. The genes are TRBV28 and TRBJ1-5; D uncertain. V was trimmed by 2 bases and J by 3 bases, leaving 26 bases between them. Germline V gene sequence: CDR1 MDHEN, CDR2 SYDVKM. There are 20 residues in the CDR3. This chain's CDR3 is CASSLSHLAAQVALNQPQHF. In DNA, the CDR3 is TGTGCCAGCAGTTTAAGTCACCTGGCAGCCCAGGTTGCGCTCAATCAGCCCCAGCATTTT.

The V call is TRBV3-1 (or the pseudogene TRBV3-2), the J call TRBJ1-6; a weak D match, TRBD1 (5 bases). This CDR3 has 13 amino acids. Trimming took 4 bases from V and 7 from J, leaving 8 bases between them. The germline V gene encodes CDR1 LGHDT and CDR2 YNNKEL (reference sequence). The CDR3 loop reads CASSPDINSPLHF. DNA for the CDR3: TGTGCCAGCAGCCCGGACATAAATTCACCCCTCCACTTT.

The CDR3 sequence: CPATGENTEAFF. CDR3 nucleotides: TGTCCAGCTACGGGAGAGAACACTGAAGCTTTCTTT. The chain employs TRBV12-5 and TRBJ1-1; D gene uncertain. This CDR3 is built from 12 residues. The germline CDR1 and CDR2 sequences are LGHNT and FRNRAP.

The sample holds a few counts of this clone. The chain recombines TRBV20-1 with TRBJ1-1; D is undetermined. CDR1 DFQATT and CDR2 SNEGSKA come from the germline V gene (reference sequence). V gave up 4 bases and J gave up 3 bases, with 6 bases separating them. There are 11 residues in the CDR3. CDR3 nucleotide sequence: TGCAGTGCTATTCAGGACACTGAAGCTTTCTTT. Translation: CSAIQDTEAFF.

J is TRBJ1-5 and V is TRBV28, with 9 bases lining up with TRBD1. The trim removed 7 bases at V and 7 bases at J, leaving 8 bases unmatched. The V gene's germline CDR1 is MDHEN and CDR2 SYDVKM. CDR3 length equals 14 residues. CDR3 DNA: TGTGCCAGCACCCCGACAGGGGGTGGACAGCCCCAGCATTTT. This sequence encodes CASTPTGGGQPQHF.

This clone appeared once. J is TRBJ2-1 and V is TRBV3-1 (or the pseudogene TRBV3-2); D gene unclear. CDR1 is LGHDT and CDR2 is YNNKEL in the germline V gene (reference sequence). This CDR3 contains 15 residues. V gave up 0 bases and J gave up 3 bases, with 9 bases separating them. CDR3 region: CASSQEGRNYNEQFF. Here the CDR3 DNA reads TGTGCCAGCAGCCAAGAGGGCAGGAACTACAATGAGCAGTTCTTC.

The gene calls are TRBV5-1 and TRBJ1-1; D gene unclear. CDR3 size: 16 residues. The germline V gene has CDR1 SGHRS and CDR2 YFSETQ. The V and J ends lost 0 bases and 4 bases respectively, with 16 bases between them. CDR3 in amino acids: CASSLGTLVSGTEAFF. The CDR3 coding sequence is TGCGCCAGCAGCTTGGGTACATTGGTGTCGGGCACTGAAGCTTTCTTT.

The rearrangement joins TRBV7-2 to TRBJ1-2; D is possibly TRBD1 (5 bases). The CDR3 consists of 15 residues. Germline lookup yields CDR1 SGHTA and CDR2 FQGNSA. V dropped 5 bases and J dropped 4 bases, with 17 bases sitting between them. CDR3: CASSPTFGAVYGYTF. The DNA for the CDR3 is TGTGCCAGCAGCCCGACCTTTGGGGCCGTCTATGGCTACACCTTC.

The gene calls are TRBV3-1 (or the pseudogene TRBV3-2) and TRBJ2-1; 13 bases agree with TRBD2. CDR1 LGHDT and CDR2 YNNKEL come from the germline V gene (reference sequence). V was clipped by 7 bases and J by 7 bases; unmatched bases: 7. The CDR3 sequence is 15 residues long. In DNA, the CDR3 is TGTGCCAGCACCGGACTAGCGGGAGAGAGAAATGAGCAGTTCTTC. This sequence encodes CASTGLAGERNEQFF.

This sequence joins TRBV3-1 (or the pseudogene TRBV3-2) and TRBJ2-5; 8 bases line up with TRBD1. V shed 2 bases and J 4 bases; nucleotides not matched to a gene: 0. Germline loops: CDR1 LGHDT, CDR2 YNNKEL (reference sequence). The CDR3 is 13 residues long. The CDR3 DNA reads as TGTGCCAGCAGCCAAACAGGGGGAGAGACCCAGTACTTC. Translating it yields CASSQTGGETQYF.

The chain recombines TRBV6-6 with TRBJ1-6, with 8 bases that match TRBD1. This CDR3 contains 16 residues. Trimming cost V 5 bases and J 8 bases; bases outside gene matches: 11. CDR1 is MNHNY and CDR2 is SVGAGI in the germline V gene (reference sequence). CDR3 region: CASSRTGGFYYSPLHF. CDR3 bases: TGTGCCAGCAGTCGAACAGGGGGGTTTTATTATTCACCCCTCCACTTT.